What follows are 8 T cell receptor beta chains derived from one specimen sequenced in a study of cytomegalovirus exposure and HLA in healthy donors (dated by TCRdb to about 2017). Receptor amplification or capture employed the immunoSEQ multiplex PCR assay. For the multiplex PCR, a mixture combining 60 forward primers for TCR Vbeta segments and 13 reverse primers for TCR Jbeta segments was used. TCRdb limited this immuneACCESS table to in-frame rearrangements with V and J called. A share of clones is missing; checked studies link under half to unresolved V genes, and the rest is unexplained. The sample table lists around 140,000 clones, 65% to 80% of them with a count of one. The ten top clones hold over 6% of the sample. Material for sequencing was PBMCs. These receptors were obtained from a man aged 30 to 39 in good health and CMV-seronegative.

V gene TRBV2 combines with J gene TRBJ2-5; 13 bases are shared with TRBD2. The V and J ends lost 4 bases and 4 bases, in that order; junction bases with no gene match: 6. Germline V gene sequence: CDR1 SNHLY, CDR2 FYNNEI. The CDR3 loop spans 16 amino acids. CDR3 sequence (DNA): TGTGCCAGCAGTGCAACTAGCGGGGGGGCCGGAGAGACCCAGTACTTC. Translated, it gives CASSATSGGAGETQYF.

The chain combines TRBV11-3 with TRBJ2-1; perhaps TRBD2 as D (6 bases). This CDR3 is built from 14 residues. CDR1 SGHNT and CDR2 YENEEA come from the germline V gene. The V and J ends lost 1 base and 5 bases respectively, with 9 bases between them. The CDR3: CASSLAGVNNEQFF. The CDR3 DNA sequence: TGTGCCAGCAGCTTAGCGGGAGTAAACAATGAGCAGTTCTTC.

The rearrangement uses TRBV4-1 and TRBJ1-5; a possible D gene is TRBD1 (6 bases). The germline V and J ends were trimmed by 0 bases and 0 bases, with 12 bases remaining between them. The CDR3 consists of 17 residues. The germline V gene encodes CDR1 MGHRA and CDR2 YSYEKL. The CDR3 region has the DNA TGCGCCAGCAGCCAAGATGGGACATGGGGTAGCAATCAGCCCCAGCATTTT. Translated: CASSQDGTWGSNQPQHF.

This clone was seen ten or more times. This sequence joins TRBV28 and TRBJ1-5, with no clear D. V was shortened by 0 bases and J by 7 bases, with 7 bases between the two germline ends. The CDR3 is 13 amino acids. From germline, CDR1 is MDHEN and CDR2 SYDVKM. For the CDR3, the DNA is TGTGCCAGCAGTTTATGGGGAGGCCAGCCCCAGCATTTT. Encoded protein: CASSLWGGQPQHF.

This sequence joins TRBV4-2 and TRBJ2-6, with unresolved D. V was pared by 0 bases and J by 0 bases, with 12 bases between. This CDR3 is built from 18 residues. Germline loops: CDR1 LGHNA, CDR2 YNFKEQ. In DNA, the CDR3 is TGTGCCAGCAGCCAAGATAGCAGCCGGAGCTCTGGGGCCAACGTCCTGACTTTC. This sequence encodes CASSQDSSRSSGANVLTF.

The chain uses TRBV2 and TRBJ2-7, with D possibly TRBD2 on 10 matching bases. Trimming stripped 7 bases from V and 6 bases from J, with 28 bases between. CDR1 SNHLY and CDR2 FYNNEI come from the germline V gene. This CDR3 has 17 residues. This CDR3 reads CASIRDRALAGVLEQYF. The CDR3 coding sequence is TGTGCCAGCATCCGGGACAGGGCGCTAGCGGGGGTCCTCGAGCAGTACTTC.

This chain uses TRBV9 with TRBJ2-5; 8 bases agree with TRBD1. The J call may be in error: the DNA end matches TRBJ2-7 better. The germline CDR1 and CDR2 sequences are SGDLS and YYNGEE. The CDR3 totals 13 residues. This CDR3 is CASSKGQGYEQYF. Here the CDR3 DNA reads TGTGCCAGCAGCAAAGGACAGGGTTACGAGCAGTACTTC.

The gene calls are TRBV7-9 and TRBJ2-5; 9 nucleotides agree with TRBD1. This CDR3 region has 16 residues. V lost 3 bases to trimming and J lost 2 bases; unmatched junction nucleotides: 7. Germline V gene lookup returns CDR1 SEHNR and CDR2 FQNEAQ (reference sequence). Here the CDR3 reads CASSLTGGKGQETQYF. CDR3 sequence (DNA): TGTGCCAGCAGCTTGACAGGGGGAAAGGGGCAAGAGACCCAGTACTTC.